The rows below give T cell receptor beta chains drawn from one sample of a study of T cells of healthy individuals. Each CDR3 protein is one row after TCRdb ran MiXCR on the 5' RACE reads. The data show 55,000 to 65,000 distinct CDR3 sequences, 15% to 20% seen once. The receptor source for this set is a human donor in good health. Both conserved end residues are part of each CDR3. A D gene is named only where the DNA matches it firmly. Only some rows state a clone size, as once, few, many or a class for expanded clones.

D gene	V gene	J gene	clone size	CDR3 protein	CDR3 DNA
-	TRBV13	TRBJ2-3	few	CASSLGLADTQYF	TGTGCCAGCAGCTTAGGCCTAGCAGATACGCAGTATTTT
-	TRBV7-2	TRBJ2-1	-	CASSFRTVSEQFF	TGTGCCAGCAGCTTTCGGACAGTCAGCGAGCAGTTCTTC
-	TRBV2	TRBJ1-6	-	CASNGERSPLHF	TGTGCCAGCAACGGGGAGAGGTCACCCCTCCACTTT
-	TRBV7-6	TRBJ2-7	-	CASSLGSESSYEQYF	TGTGCCAGCAGCTTGGGGTCAGAATCATCCTACGAGCAGTACTTC
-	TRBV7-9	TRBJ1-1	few	CASSLVNTEAFF	TGTGCCAGCAGCTTGGTGAACACTGAAGCTTTCTTT
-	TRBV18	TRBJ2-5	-	CASSPRSGAGETQYF	TGTGCCAGCTCACCACGATCGGGGGCCGGAGAGACCCAGTACTTC
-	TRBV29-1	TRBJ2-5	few	CSVEEGRGRQETQYF	TGCAGCGTTGAAGAAGGACGTGGACGACAAGAGACCCAGTACTTC
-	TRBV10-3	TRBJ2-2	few	CAISPLGNSGELFF	TGTGCCATCAGTCCACTGGGGAACTCCGGGGAGCTGTTTTTT
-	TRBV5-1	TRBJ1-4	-	CASSSGQPNEKLFF	TGCGCCAGCAGCTCCGGACAGCCTAATGAAAAACTGTTTTTT
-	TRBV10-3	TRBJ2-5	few	CAISSDGQETQYF	TGTGCCATCAGCTCGGACGGGCAAGAGACCCAGTACTTC
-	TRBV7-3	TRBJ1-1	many	CASSLQENTEAFF	TGTGCCAGCAGCTTACAGGAGAACACTGAAGCTTTCTTT